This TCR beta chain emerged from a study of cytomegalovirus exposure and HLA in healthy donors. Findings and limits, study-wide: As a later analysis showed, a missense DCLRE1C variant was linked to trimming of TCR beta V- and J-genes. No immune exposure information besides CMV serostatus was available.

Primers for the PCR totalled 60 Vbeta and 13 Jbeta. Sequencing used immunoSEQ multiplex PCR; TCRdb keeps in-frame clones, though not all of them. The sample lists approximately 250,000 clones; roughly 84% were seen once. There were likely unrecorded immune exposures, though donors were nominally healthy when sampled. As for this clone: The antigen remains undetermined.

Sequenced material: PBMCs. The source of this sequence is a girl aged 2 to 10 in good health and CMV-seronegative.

The CDR3 DNA sequence: TGTGCCAGCAGTGAGGGACAGGGTTACTATGGCTACACCTTC. Translating it yields CASSEGQGYYGYTF. The rearrangement links TRBV2 to TRBJ1-2; 9 bases are shared with TRBD1. Trimming took 3 bases from V and 3 from J; bases not matched to a gene: 2. The germline CDR1 and CDR2 sequences are SNHLY and FYNNEI. The CDR3 length is 14 residues.